This T cell receptor beta chain was sequenced for a study of cytomegalovirus exposure and HLA in healthy donors. TCRdb's table, derived via immunoSEQ multiplex PCR, lists solely in-frame clones and lacks some. Of 90,000 to 150,000 clones listed, approximately 87% were seen once; the top ten hold roughly 6%. CDR1 SGHNT and CDR2 YYREEE come from the germline V gene (reference sequence). This CDR3 spans 17 amino acids. Trimming cost V 1 base and J 7 bases; bases outside gene matches: 11. The source is a woman aged 18-30 years in good health and CMV-seropositive. This chain joins TRBV5-4 and TRBJ2-1; TRBD2 agrees at 10 bases. The sequenced sample consisted of PBMCs. The CDR3 spells CASSLYRLAGVGNEQFF. The CDR3 DNA reads as TGTGCCAGCAGCTTGTATCGGCTAGCGGGAGTAGGGAATGAGCAGTTCTTC.